This T cell receptor beta chain is drawn from a study of early T cells in non-severe SARS-CoV-2 infection. Trimming removed 5 bases at V and 7 bases at J, with 15 bases between. The germline gives CDR1 LNHDA, CDR2 SQIVND (reference sequence). This CDR3 region has 14 residues. This clonotype was detected only a few times. MiXCR, applied by TCRdb to the 5' RACE reads, yields one record per CDR3 protein. Here the sample spans about 33,000 distinct CDR3 sequences, under 5% being singletons. The specimen sequenced was whole blood. The receptor comes from an adult who was a healthcare worker with PCR-confirmed SARS-CoV-2 infection or an uninfected control (not recorded which). The V gene is TRBV19, the J gene TRBJ2-1; no reliable D call. Written as DNA, the CDR3 is TGTGCCAGTAGTCCCCGTAGGCTAGTGAATGAGCAGTTCTTC. Its translation: CASSPRRLVNEQFF.